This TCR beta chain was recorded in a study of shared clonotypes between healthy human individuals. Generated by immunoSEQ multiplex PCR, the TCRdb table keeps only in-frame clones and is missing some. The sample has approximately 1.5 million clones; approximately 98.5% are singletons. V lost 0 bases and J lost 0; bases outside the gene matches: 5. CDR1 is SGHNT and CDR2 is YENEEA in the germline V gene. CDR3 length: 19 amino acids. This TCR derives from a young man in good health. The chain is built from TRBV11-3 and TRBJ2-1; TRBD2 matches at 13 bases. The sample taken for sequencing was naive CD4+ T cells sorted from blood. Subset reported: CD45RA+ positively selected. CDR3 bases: TGTGCCAGCAGCTTAGATCCGGGACTAGCGGGAAGCTCCTACAATGAGCAGTTCTTC. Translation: CASSLDPGLAGSSYNEQFF.